This T cell receptor (beta chain) was sequenced for a study of cytomegalovirus exposure and HLA in healthy donors listed by TCRdb under 2017. Study-level background: A later analysis indicated that the 120 or so validation repertoires were generated on the platform also employed for the roughly 650 repertoires of the first cohort. The study was designed to test whether signatures of past pathogen exposure could be identified by cataloging public T cell receptors. Along with the approximately 700-subject first cohort, a separate validation cohort of 120 different subjects was used. The study combined high-throughput TCR immunosequencing, statistical association of individual TCRs with disease status, and machine learning to predict cytomegalovirus infection status. Summary of the overall study and its limitations: The study gave a list of over 150 TCR beta chains associated with cytomegalovirus. The classifier was reported to diagnose cytomegalovirus status with high specificity and sensitivity in both the original cohort and the validation cohort. A few of the identified cytomegalovirus-associated TCR beta chains were confirmed in vitro to be specific for cytomegalovirus antigens. Of the cluster scores, around 95% were above 0 in a later analysis, which found that TCRs clustered in the first cohort also tended to co-occur in the 95 to 150 validation repertoires. The authors suggested that the approach could potentially be generalized to other disease states and immunological phenotypes. Most TCR sequences were observed very rarely across donors, whereas some public TCRs were present in many individuals. A later analysis lacked HLA typing for the validation cohort, so it scored co-occurrence in that cohort across all 120 repertoires.

On this clone: The clone's antigen remains unknown. There are no base qualities to consult, and no much larger clone falls within one base.

Preparation of the library involved the immunoSEQ multiplex PCR assay. The authors' analysis ran thus. To diagnose cytomegalovirus status from the catalog of TCR beta chain sequences, a statistical classification framework was built. Drawn from immuneACCESS, this table holds only the in-frame rearrangements with V and J called that TCRdb kept. Clones are partly lost; checked studies trace under half to an unresolved V gene and leave the rest unexplained. V and J calls and clone size come straight from that table; D and trimming were deduced from the DNA. The sample yields over 250,000 clones; about 86% were counted once. The top ten clonotypes cover approximately 1% of the sample. Clipping removes 6 bases from V and 5 bases from J, with 10 as the unmatched junction base count. Including the terminal cysteine and phenylalanine, the CDR3 comprises 14 residues. The read is trimmed to its CDR3 DNA, 42 bases read in frame from base 1. In the germline V gene, CDR1 corresponds to MNHEY and CDR2 to SVGAGI.

The donors belonged to the validation cohort of about 130 subjects, which was separate from the approximately 610-subject first cohort. The receptor was isolated from a woman younger than 35 in good health and CMV-seronegative. The sample consisted of PBMCs. The chain is made from TRBV6-5 and TRBJ2-7; 7 bases in the junction line up with TRBD1. For the CDR3, the sequence is CASSYNRGTHEQYF. The bases are TGTGCCAGCAGCTATAACAGGGGAACCCACGAGCAGTACTTC.